This TCR beta chain derives from a study of blood T cells in healthy people across ages. With 2 bases clipped from V and 4 bases from J, the junction kept 3 bases outside the gene matches. The CDR3 consists of 14 residues. Germline values: CDR1 SNHLY, CDR2 FYNNEI. PCR was performed a second time for 7 to 11 cycles using a sample-barcoded 5' primer and a J-beta primer mix. Through a template-switch adaptor with 12 random nucleotides, each cDNA molecule received a tag. Any given sample supplied a minimum of 2.5 million CDR3-containing paired-end reads. Via MiXCR, TCRdb re-called the 5' RACE reads, giving one row per CDR3 protein. Of roughly 800,000 distinct CDR3 sequences listed, roughly 60% are singletons.

Sequencing was done on a sample of blood. The chain couples TRBV2 to TRBJ2-5; 8 bases fit TRBD2. The TCR comes from a man aged 25-40 years in good health. The CDR3 region is CASSEKRGSETQYF. The CDR3 bases are TGTGCCAGCAGTGAAAAGCGGGGGTCAGAGACCCAGTACTTC.